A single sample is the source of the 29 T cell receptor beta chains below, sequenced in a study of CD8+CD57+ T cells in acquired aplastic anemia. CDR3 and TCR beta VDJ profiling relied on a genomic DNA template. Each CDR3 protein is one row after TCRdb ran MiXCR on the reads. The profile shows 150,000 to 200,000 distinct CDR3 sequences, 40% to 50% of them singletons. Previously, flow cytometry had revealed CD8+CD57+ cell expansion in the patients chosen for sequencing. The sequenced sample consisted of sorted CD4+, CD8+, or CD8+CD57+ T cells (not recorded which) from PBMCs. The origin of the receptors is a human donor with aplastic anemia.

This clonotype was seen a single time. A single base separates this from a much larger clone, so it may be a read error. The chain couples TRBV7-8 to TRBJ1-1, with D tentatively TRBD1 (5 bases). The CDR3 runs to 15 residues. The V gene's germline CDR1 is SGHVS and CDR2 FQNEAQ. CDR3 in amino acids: CASSFFDRLNTEASF. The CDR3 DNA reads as TGTGCCAGCAGCTTTTTCGACAGATTGAACACTGAAGCTTCCTTT.

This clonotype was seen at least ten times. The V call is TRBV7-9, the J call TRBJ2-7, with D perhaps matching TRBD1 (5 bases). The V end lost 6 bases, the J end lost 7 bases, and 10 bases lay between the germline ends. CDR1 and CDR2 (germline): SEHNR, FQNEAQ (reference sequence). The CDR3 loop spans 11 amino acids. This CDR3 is CASSAGSEQYF. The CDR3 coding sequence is TGTGCCAGCAGTGCAGGGTCTGAGCAGTACTTC. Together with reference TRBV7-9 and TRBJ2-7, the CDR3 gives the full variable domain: DTGVSQNPRHKITKRGQNVTFRCDPISEHNRLYWYRQTLGQGPEFLTYFQNEAQLEKSRLLSDRFSAERPKGSFSTLEIQRTEQGDSAMYLCASSAGSEQYFGPGTRLTVT.

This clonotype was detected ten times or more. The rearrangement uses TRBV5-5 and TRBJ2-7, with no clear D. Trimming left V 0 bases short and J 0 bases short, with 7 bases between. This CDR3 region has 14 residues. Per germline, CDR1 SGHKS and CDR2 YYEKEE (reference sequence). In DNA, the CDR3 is TGTGCCAGCAGCTTGGAGCTCAGCTCCTACGAGCAGTACTTC. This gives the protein CASSLELSSYEQYF. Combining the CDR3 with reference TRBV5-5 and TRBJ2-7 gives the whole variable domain DAGVTQSPTHLIKTRGQQVTLRCSPISGHKSVSWYQQVLGQGPQFIFQYYEKEERGRGNFPDRFSARQFPNYSSELNVNALLLGDSALYLCASSLELSSYEQYFGPGTRLTVT.

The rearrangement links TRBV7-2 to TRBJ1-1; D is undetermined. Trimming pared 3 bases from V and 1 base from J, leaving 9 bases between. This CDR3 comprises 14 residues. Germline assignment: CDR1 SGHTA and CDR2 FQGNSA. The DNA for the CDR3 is TGTGCCAGCAGCTTTGGGGAAGGGAACACTGAAGCTTTCTTT. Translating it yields CASSFGEGNTEAFF.

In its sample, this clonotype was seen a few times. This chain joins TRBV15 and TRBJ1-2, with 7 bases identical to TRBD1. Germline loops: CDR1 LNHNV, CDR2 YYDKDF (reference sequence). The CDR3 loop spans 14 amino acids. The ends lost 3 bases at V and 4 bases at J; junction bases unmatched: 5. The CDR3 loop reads CATSSTGAGYGYTF. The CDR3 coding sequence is TGTGCCACCAGCAGTACAGGGGCCGGCTATGGCTACACCTTC.

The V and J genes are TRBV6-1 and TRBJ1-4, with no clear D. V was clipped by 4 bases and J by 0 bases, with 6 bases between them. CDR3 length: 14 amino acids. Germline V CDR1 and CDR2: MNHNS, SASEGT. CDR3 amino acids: CASSGQATNEKLFF. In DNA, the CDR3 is TGTGCCAGCAGTGGTCAAGCAACTAATGAAAAACTGTTTTTT.

The CDR3 loop reads CASRFSGGTEAFF. The DNA of the CDR3 is TGTGCCAGTAGATTTTCAGGGGGCACTGAAGCTTTCTTT. The chain is built from TRBV19 and TRBJ1-1; 7 nucleotides match TRBD1. V was clipped by 6 bases and J by 4 bases; unmatched bases: 5. CDR1 and CDR2 from the germline V gene are LNHDA and SQIVND (reference sequence). There are 13 residues in the CDR3.

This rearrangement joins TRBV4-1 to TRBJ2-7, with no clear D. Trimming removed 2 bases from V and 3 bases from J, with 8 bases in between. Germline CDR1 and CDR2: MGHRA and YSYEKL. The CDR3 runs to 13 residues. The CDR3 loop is CASSQSNNYEQYF. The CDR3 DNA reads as TGCGCCAGCAGCCAAAGTAACAACTACGAGCAGTACTTC.

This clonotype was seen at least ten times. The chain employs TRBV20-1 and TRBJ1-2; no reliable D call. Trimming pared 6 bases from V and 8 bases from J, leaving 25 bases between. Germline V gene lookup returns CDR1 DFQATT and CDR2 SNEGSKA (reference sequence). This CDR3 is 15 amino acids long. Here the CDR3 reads CSALPVLDGLRGYTF. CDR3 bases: TGCAGTGCCTTACCCGTTTTGGACGGCCTTAGAGGCTACACCTTC.

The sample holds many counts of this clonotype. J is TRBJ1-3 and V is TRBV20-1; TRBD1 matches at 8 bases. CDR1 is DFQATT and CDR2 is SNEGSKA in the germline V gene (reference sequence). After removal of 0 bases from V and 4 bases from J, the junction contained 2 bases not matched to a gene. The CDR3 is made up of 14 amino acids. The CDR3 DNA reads TGCAGTGCTAGAGATCGGGACAGGGGAAACACCATATATTTT. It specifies CSARDRDRGNTIYF.

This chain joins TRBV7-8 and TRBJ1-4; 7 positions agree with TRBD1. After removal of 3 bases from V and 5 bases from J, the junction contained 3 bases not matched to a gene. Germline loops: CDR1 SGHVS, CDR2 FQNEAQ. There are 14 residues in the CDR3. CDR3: CASSLTGRNEKLFF. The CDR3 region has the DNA TGTGCCAGCAGCTTGACAGGGCGAAATGAAAAACTGTTTTTT.

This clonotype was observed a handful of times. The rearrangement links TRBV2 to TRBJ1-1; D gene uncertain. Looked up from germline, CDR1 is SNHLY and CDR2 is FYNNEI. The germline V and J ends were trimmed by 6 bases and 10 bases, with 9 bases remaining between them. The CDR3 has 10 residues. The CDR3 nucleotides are TGTGCCAGCAGCCTCACCGGAGCTTTCTTT. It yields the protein CASSLTGAFF.

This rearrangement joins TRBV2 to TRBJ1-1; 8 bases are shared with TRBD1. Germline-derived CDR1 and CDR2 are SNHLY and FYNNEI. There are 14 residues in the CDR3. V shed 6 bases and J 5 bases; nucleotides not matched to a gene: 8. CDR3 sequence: CASRTGDWDTEAFF. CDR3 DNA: TGTGCCAGCAGGACAGGGGACTGGGATACTGAAGCTTTCTTT.

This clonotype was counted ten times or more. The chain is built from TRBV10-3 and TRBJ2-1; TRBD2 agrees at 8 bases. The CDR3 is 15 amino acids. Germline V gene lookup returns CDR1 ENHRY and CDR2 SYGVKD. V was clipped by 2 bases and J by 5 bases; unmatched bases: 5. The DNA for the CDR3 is TGTGCCATCAGTGAGGGCTGGCGGGGGGACAATGAGCAGTTCTTC. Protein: CAISEGWRGDNEQFF.

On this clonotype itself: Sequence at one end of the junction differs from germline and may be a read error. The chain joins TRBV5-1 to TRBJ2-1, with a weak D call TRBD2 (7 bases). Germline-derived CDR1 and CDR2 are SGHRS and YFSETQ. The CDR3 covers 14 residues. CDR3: CASSYGGPYNGQFF. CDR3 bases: TGCGCCAGCAGCTACGGGGGGCCCTACAATGGGCAGTTCTTC.

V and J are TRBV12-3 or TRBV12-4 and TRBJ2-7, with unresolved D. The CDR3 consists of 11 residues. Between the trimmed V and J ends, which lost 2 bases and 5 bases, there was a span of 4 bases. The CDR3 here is CASSLRDEQYF. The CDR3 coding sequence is TGTGCCAGCAGTTTACGGGACGAGCAGTACTTC.

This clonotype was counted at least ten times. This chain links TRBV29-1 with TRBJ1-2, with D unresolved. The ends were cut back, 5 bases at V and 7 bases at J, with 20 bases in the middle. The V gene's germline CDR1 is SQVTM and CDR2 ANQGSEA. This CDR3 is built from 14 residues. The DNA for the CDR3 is TGCAGCGTTTCCCCATCACCGGGCCCCCGTGGCTACACCTTC. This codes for CSVSPSPGPRGYTF. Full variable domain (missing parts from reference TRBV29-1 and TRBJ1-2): SAVISQKPSRDICQRGTSLTIQCQVDSQVTMMFWYRQQPGQSLTLIATANQGSEATYESGFVIDKFPISRPNLTFSTLTVSNMSPEDSSIYLCSVSPSPGPRGYTFGSGTRLTVV.

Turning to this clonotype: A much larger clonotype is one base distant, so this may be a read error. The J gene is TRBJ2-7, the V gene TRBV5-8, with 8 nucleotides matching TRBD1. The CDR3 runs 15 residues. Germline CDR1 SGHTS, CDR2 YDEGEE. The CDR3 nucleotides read TGTGCCAGCAGTTCGGACAGGGTGTACTCCTACGAGCGGTACTTC. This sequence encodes CASSSDRVYSYERYF.

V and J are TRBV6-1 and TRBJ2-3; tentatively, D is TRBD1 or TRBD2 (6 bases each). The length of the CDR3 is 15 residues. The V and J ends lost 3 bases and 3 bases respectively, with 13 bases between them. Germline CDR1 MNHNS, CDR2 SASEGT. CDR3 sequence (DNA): TGTGCCAGCAGTGAGTTTTGGGGGGCGACAGATACGCAGTATTTT. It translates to CASSEFWGATDTQYF.

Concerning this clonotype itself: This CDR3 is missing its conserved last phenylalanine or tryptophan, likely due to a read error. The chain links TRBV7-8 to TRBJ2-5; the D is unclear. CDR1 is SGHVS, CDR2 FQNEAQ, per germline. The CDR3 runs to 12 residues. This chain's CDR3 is CASSLVPETQYL. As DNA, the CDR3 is TGCGCCAGCAGCTTAGTGCCGGAGACCCAGTACCTC.

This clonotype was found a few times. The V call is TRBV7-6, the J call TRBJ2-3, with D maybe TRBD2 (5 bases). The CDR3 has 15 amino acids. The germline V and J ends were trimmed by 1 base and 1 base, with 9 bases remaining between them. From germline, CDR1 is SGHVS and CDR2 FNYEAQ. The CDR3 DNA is TGTGCCAGCAGCTTAGGGACTTTTCGCACAGATACGCAGTATTTT. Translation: CASSLGTFRTDTQYF.

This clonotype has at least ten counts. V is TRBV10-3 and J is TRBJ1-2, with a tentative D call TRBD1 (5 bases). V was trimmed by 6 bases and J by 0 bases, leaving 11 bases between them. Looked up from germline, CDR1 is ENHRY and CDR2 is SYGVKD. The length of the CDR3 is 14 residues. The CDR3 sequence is CAISRDSPNYGYTF. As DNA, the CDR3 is TGTGCCATCAGCCGGGACTCCCCTAACTATGGCTACACCTTC.

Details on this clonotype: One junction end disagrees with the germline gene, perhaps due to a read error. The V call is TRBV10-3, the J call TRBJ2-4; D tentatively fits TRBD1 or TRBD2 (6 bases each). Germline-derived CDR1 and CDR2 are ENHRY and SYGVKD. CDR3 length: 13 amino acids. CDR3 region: CASSEGTGAIQYF. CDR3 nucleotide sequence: TGTGCCAGCAGTGAAGGGACGGGGGCCATTCAGTACTTC.

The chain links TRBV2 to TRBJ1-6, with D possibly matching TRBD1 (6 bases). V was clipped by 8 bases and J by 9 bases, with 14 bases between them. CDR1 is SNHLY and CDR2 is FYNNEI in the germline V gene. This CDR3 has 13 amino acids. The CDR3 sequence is CASHRQVGSPLHF. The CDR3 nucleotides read TGTGCCAGCCATAGACAGGTTGGTTCACCCCTCCACTTT.

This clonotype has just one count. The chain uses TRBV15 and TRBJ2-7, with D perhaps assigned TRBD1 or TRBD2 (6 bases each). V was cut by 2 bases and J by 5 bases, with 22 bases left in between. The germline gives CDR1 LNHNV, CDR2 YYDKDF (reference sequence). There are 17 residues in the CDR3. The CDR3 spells CATSRHIQGLDSNEQYF. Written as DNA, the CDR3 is TGTGCCACCAGCAGACATATACAGGGACTCGACTCAAACGAGCAGTACTTC.

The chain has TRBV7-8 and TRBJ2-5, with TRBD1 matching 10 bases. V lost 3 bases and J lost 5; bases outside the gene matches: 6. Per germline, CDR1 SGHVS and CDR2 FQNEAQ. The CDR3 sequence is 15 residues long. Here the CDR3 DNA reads TGTGCCAGCAGCTTTGGACAGGGGGAGGTTGAGACCCAGTACTTC. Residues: CASSFGQGEVETQYF.

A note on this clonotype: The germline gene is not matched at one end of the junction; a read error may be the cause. The CDR3 protein is CTSSRKGALAGQETQYF. CDR3 in DNA: TGTACCAGCAGTCGGAAGGGGGCCCTAGCGGGGCAAGAGACCCAGTACTTC. The V gene is TRBV5-6, the J gene TRBJ2-5; 9 bases align to TRBD2. Germline V gene data show CDR1 as SGHDT and CDR2 as YYEEEE. This CDR3 region has 17 residues.

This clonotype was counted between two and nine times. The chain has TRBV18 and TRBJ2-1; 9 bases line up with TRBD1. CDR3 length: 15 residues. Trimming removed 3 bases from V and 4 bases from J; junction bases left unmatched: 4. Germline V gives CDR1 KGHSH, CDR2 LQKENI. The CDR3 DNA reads TGTGCCAGCTCACCCCTGGACAGGGGTTACAATGAGCAGTTCTTC. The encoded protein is CASSPLDRGYNEQFF. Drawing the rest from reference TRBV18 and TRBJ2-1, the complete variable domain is NAGVMQNPRHLVRRRGQEARLRCSPMKGHSHVYWYRQLPEEGLKFMVYLQKENIIDESGMPKERFSAEFPKEGPSILRIQQVVRGDSAAYFCASSPLDRGYNEQFFGPGTRLTVL.

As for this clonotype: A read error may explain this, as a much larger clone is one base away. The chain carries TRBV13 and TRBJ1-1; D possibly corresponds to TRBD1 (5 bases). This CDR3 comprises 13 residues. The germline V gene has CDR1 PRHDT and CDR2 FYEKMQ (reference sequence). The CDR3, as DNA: TGTGCCAGCAGCTTGGGGGATACAGGAGGAGCTCTCTTT. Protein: CASSLGDTGGALF. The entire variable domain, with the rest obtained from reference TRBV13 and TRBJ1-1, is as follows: AAGVIQSPRHLIKEKRETATLKCYPIPRHDTVYWYQQGPGQDPQFLISFYEKMQSDKGSIPDRFSAQQFSDYHSELNMSSLELGDSALYFCASSLGDTGGALFGQGTRLTVV.